The 23 T cell receptor beta chains in this list originate from one sample, sequenced in a study of shared clonotypes between healthy human individuals. TCRdb's table, derived via immunoSEQ multiplex PCR, lists solely in-frame clones and lacks some. The sample has about 650,000 clones, roughly 96% seen once. Naive CD8 cells lacked CD45RO and underwent positive selection for CCR7, leaving out terminally differentiated effector memory CD45RA+ cells. The sequenced sample consisted of naive CD8+ T cells sorted from blood. All receptors derive from a woman aged 25 to 39 in good health.

This chain connects TRBV9 to TRBJ2-7; 8 bases are shared with TRBD2. After removal of 3 bases from V and 4 bases from J, the junction contained 3 bases not matched to a gene. CDR1 is SGDLS, CDR2 YYNGEE, per germline. CDR3 length: 13 amino acids. The CDR3 DNA reads TGTGCCAGCAGCGCCGCGGGGGGATACGAGCAGTACTTC. Its translation: CASSAAGGYEQYF.

The rearrangement links TRBV6-5 to TRBJ1-1, with 9 positions matching TRBD1. Trimming took 6 bases from V and 4 from J; bases not matched to a gene: 6. This CDR3 spans 14 amino acids. CDR1 MNHEY and CDR2 SVGAGI come from the germline V gene. The CDR3 is CASRPGQGSTEAFF. CDR3 bases: TGTGCCAGCAGGCCCGGACAGGGGAGCACTGAAGCTTTCTTT.

The chain has TRBV28 and TRBJ2-5, with D unclear. The DNA end is a closer match to TRBJ2-7, so the J assignment may be wrong. The germline V gene encodes CDR1 MDHEN and CDR2 SYDVKM. The CDR3 contains 14 residues. The CDR3 DNA reads as TGTGCCAGCAGTTTGGCAGGATGGGGCTACGAGCAGTACTTC. Protein product: CASSLAGWGYEQYF.

The chain couples TRBV27 to TRBJ2-3, with 9 nucleotides matching TRBD2. There are 16 residues in the CDR3. Trimming cost V 6 bases and J 5 bases; bases outside gene matches: 12. Looked up from germline, CDR1 is MNHEY and CDR2 is SMNVEV (reference sequence). CDR3 bases: TGTGCCAGCAGCCCCATCAGAGCGGGAGGAATAGATACGCAGTATTTT. Encoded protein: CASSPIRAGGIDTQYF.

The rearrangement joins TRBV5-6 to TRBJ2-5; TRBD2 aligns across 10 bases. The V segment lost 0 bases and the J segment 4 bases; nucleotides outside the gene matches: 3. This CDR3 has 15 residues. Germline V CDR1 and CDR2: SGHDT, YYEEEE. The DNA of the CDR3 is TGTGCCAGCAGCTTGGAGGAGCGGGAGGGAGAGACCCAGTACTTC. It codes for CASSLEEREGETQYF.

This chain uses TRBV5-6 with TRBJ2-7; TRBD1 matches at 7 bases. The J segment lost 5 bases and the V segment lost 3 bases, leaving 11 bases of the junction unmatched. Germline CDR1 reads SGHDT; CDR2 reads YYEEEE. The CDR3 length is 15 residues. CDR3 nucleotide sequence: TGTGCCAGCAGCTCCGGCGGAAGCAGGGGGAACGAGCAGTACTTC. It encodes CASSSGGSRGNEQYF.

The chain links TRBV10-2 to TRBJ2-7; 7 bases match TRBD1. Trimming cost V 7 bases and J 5 bases; bases outside gene matches: 11. CDR1 is WSHSY and CDR2 is SAAADI in the germline V gene. The CDR3 covers 14 residues. The CDR3 is CASNSQGVIDEQYF. The CDR3 bases are TGCGCCAGCAACTCCCAGGGGGTGATTGACGAGCAGTACTTC.

Details on this clone: Other DNA sequences in this specimen translate into the identical CDR3. The genes are TRBV28 and TRBJ2-7; a possible D gene is TRBD1 (5 bases). Trimming cost V 2 bases and J 2 bases, with 10 bases left between them. The germline gives CDR1 MDHEN, CDR2 SYDVKM. There are 14 residues in the CDR3. The CDR3 DNA follows: TGTGCCAGCAGTTTACAGGGTGGGACCTACGAGCAGTACTTC. Its protein product is CASSLQGGTYEQYF.

V usage is TRBV18 and J usage is TRBJ2-7; 11 bases match TRBD1. Per germline, CDR1 KGHSH and CDR2 LQKENI. This CDR3 region has 19 residues. V lost 3 bases, J lost 2 bases, and 15 bases stayed unmatched. CDR3 nucleotide sequence: TGTGCCAGCTCACCCCTAGGGGACAGGGGGTTACGGGGCGCCTACGAGCAGTACTTC. Its protein is CASSPLGDRGLRGAYEQYF.

V usage is TRBV2 and J usage is TRBJ1-1; maybe TRBD1 (5 bases). Germline V gives CDR1 SNHLY, CDR2 FYNNEI. This CDR3 region has 14 residues. V dropped 8 bases and J dropped 3 bases, with 16 bases sitting between them. The CDR3 DNA reads TGTGCCAGCCGAACAGGTCCGGGGGACACTGAAGCTTTCTTT. Its translation: CASRTGPGDTEAFF.

V is TRBV10-3 and J is TRBJ1-5; a weak D match, TRBD1 (5 bases). The CDR3 loop spans 12 amino acids. V lost 4 bases, J lost 8 bases, and 9 bases lay in between. Germline lookup yields CDR1 ENHRY and CDR2 SYGVKD. The CDR3 loop is CAISGTREPQHF. CDR3 sequence (DNA): TGTGCCATCAGTGGGACACGGGAGCCCCAGCATTTT.

This chain uses TRBV7-9 with TRBJ2-7, with D possibly matching TRBD2 (5 bases). With 4 bases removed from V and 7 bases from J, the gap between germline ends came to 17 bases. Germline loops: CDR1 SEHNR, CDR2 FQNEAQ (reference sequence). There are 14 residues in the CDR3. As DNA, the CDR3 is TGTGCCAGCAGCTCCTCGCGGGCGATAGGTGAGCAGTACTTC. It specifies CASSSSRAIGEQYF.

In this sample, this clone turned up once. J is TRBJ2-5 and V is TRBV4-1; maybe TRBD2 (6 bases). The end of the DNA is better explained by TRBJ2-7, so the J call may be wrong. Germline V gene lookup returns CDR1 MGHRA and CDR2 YSYEKL. The CDR3 spans 15 residues. CDR3 protein: CASSQEGGRSYEQYF. The CDR3 DNA is TGCGCCAGCAGCCAAGAAGGAGGGAGGTCCTACGAGCAGTACTTC.

This clone was seen just once. The chain links TRBV10-1 to TRBJ2-1, with TRBD2 as a possible D gene (5 bases). This CDR3 has 13 residues. V was trimmed by 6 bases and J by 7 bases, leaving 13 bases between them. Germline V gene data show CDR1 as WNHNN and CDR2 as SYGVQD (reference sequence). The CDR3, as DNA: TGCGCCAGCAGGCACGGACTGGGGAATGAGCAGTTCTTC. This codes for CASRHGLGNEQFF.

The rearrangement joins TRBV28 to TRBJ2-7; 7 nucleotides line up with TRBD2. The V and J ends lost 6 bases and 5 bases, in that order; junction bases with no gene match: 13. This CDR3 comprises 15 residues. CDR1 and CDR2 (germline): MDHEN, SYDVKM. The CDR3 spells CASSAGEGKVNEQYF. The CDR3 region has the DNA TGTGCCAGCAGCGCGGGAGAGGGGAAGGTCAACGAGCAGTACTTC.

This sequence joins TRBV27 and TRBJ1-2; D is unresolved. The CDR3 consists of 13 residues. Germline V CDR1 and CDR2: MNHEY, SMNVEV (reference sequence). The V end was cut by 3 bases, the J end by 6 bases, with 11 bases between. The CDR3 spells CASSLLGSHGYTF. CDR3 DNA sequence: TGTGCCAGCAGTTTGTTAGGGAGCCATGGCTACACCTTC.

The chain recombines TRBV7-9 with TRBJ2-1; D not resolved. Trimming removed 5 bases at V and 7 bases at J, with 21 bases between. Germline V gene data show CDR1 as SEHNR and CDR2 as FQNEAQ (reference sequence). The CDR3 consists of 16 residues. This CDR3 reads CASSKGRILDPNEQFF. The CDR3 coding sequence is TGTGCCAGCAGCAAAGGACGGATCCTCGACCCAAATGAGCAGTTCTTC.

The chain links TRBV4-1 to TRBJ2-1; 7 bases are shared with TRBD2. V lost 1 base to trimming and J lost 1 base; unmatched junction nucleotides: 4. CDR1 and CDR2 from the germline V gene are MGHRA and YSYEKL. This CDR3 is 16 amino acids long. The CDR3 reads CASSQATGGSYNEQFF. CDR3 nucleotides: TGCGCCAGCAGCCAAGCGACGGGAGGTTCCTACAATGAGCAGTTCTTC.

The chain links TRBV7-9 to TRBJ2-2; 9 positions match TRBD1. Germline V gene sequence: CDR1 SEHNR, CDR2 FQNEAQ (reference sequence). V lost 5 bases, J lost 14 bases, and 6 bases stayed unmatched. The CDR3 has 12 residues. The CDR3 sequence: CASSAGTGLLFF. The DNA for the CDR3 is TGTGCCAGCAGCGCCGGGACAGGGTTACTGTTTTTT. Variable domain in full (rest from reference TRBV7-9 and TRBJ2-2): DTGVSQNPRHKITKRGQNVTFRCDPISEHNRLYWYRQTLGQGPEFLTYFQNEAQLEKSRLLSDRFSAERPKGSFSTLEIQRTEQGDSAMYLCASSAGTGLLFFGEGSRLTVL.

The V and J genes are TRBV2 and TRBJ2-3; tentatively, D is TRBD2 (6 bases). This CDR3 spans 14 amino acids. Looked up from germline, CDR1 is SNHLY and CDR2 is FYNNEI. Here the CDR3 DNA reads TGTGCAGGCGCTGGGTGGGAGGGCACAGATACGCAGTATTTT. Its translation: CAGAGWEGTDTQYF.

The V call is TRBV27, the J call TRBJ2-1, with 11 bases matching TRBD2. Germline values: CDR1 MNHEY, CDR2 SMNVEV (reference sequence). Trimming took 5 bases from V and 4 from J; bases not matched to a gene: 4. The CDR3 loop spans 15 amino acids. As DNA, the CDR3 is TGTGCCAGCAGTCCGACTAGCGGGATTTACAATGAGCAGTTCTTC. Protein product: CASSPTSGIYNEQFF.

The chain uses TRBV27 and TRBJ2-7; 11 positions match TRBD2. V was pared by 4 bases and J by 2 bases, with 1 base of the junction left unmatched. CDR3 length: 14 residues. CDR1 is MNHEY, CDR2 SMNVEV, per germline (reference sequence). DNA of the CDR3: TGTGCCAGCAGTTCGACTAGCGGGACCTACGAGCAGTACTTC. It yields the protein CASSSTSGTYEQYF.

The chain combines TRBV2 with TRBJ1-4, with 9 nucleotides matching TRBD1. V shed 6 bases, J shed 8 bases, and the junction held 7 bases outside the gene matches. The germline CDR1 and CDR2 sequences are SNHLY and FYNNEI. The CDR3 has 14 residues. This chain's CDR3 is CASRQQGAREKLFF. CDR3 nucleotides: TGTGCCAGCAGGCAACAGGGGGCGAGGGAAAAACTGTTTTTT.